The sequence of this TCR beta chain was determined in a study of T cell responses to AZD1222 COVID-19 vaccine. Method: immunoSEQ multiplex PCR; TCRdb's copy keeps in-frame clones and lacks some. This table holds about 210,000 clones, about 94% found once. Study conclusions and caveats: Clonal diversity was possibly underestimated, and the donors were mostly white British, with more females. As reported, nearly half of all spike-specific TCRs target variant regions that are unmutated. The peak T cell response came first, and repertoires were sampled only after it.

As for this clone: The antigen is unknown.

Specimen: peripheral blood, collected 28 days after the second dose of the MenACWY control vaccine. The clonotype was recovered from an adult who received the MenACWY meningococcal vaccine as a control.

The CDR3 region has the DNA TGTGCCAGTAGCCCACAGCCGGTAACTAATGAAAAACTGTTTTTT. Its translation: CASSPQPVTNEKLFF. V usage is TRBV19 and J usage is TRBJ1-4; the D is unclear. The CDR3 is made up of 15 amino acids. Trimming pared 6 bases from V and 1 base from J, leaving 12 bases between. Germline CDR1 is LNHDA and CDR2 is SQIVND (reference sequence).